This TCR beta chain was recorded in a study of blood T cell repertoires in COVID-19. Study information: The United States, Italy and Spain were the sources of the acute and convalescent COVID-19 samples.

The CDR3 is 14 amino acids. Trimming took 1 base from V and 2 from J; bases not matched to a gene: 3. From germline, CDR1 is SQVTM and CDR2 ANQGSEA. Sequencing used immunoSEQ multiplex PCR; TCRdb keeps in-frame clones, though not all of them. The table lists some 130,000 clones, roughly 84% of them singletons. The clonotype originates from a man aged 40-49 years with acute COVID-19. The genes are TRBV29-1 and TRBJ2-7; TRBD2 matches at 9 bases. The sequenced sample was PBMCs or T cells enriched from blood (not recorded which). Here the CDR3 reads CSVEVTSGAYEQYF. The CDR3 DNA sequence: TGCAGCGTTGAAGTGACTAGCGGAGCCTACGAGCAGTACTTC.